The 17 T cell receptor beta chains listed next were all sequenced from one sample in a study of T cell changes during pregnancy in multiple sclerosis. Profiled with immunoSEQ multiplex PCR; TCRdb holds only in-frame clones, not every one. The sample consists of under 120,000 clones, 90% to 95% of them appearing once. Specimen: peripheral blood, collected after pregnancy. The source of these receptors is a female donor with multiple sclerosis, enrolled in a pregnancy study.

The chain is built from TRBV2 and TRBJ2-7; tentative D call: TRBD1 (6 bases). The germline V and J ends were trimmed by 1 base and 3 bases, with 10 bases remaining between them. The germline V gene has CDR1 SNHLY and CDR2 FYNNEI. The CDR3 sequence is 14 residues long. CDR3: CASSEGTGIYEQYF. CDR3 DNA sequence: TGTGCCAGCAGTGAAGGTACAGGGATCTACGAGCAGTACTTC.

The chain links TRBV13 to TRBJ1-2; tentative D call: TRBD1 (5 bases). Germline CDR1 PRHDT, CDR2 FYEKMQ (reference sequence). The CDR3 totals 15 residues. Trimming took 2 bases from V and 6 from J, leaving 16 bases between them. CDR3: CASSLTSKGFNGYTF. CDR3 bases: TGTGCCAGCAGCTTAACATCGAAGGGGTTTAATGGCTACACCTTC. The whole variable domain, filled in from reference TRBV13 and TRBJ1-2, reads AAGVIQSPRHLIKEKRETATLKCYPIPRHDTVYWYQQGPGQDPQFLISFYEKMQSDKGSIPDRFSAQQFSDYHSELNMSSLELGDSALYFCASSLTSKGFNGYTFGSGTRLTVV.

The chain joins TRBV4-2 to TRBJ2-5, with TRBD2 identical over 11 bases. The CDR3 totals 17 residues. The junction had 9 bases not matched to a gene; V was cut back by 1 base and J by 5 bases. Germline V gene lookup returns CDR1 LGHNA and CDR2 YNFKEQ. The CDR3: CASSQGSIAGGGETQYF. CDR3 bases: TGTGCCAGCAGCCAAGGATCAATAGCGGGGGGGGGTGAGACCCAGTACTTC.

V and J are TRBV6-1 and TRBJ2-3; D remains ambiguous. V gave up 2 bases and J gave up 2 bases, with 11 bases separating them. The germline V gene has CDR1 MNHNS and CDR2 SASEGT. This CDR3 has 15 residues. CDR3 in amino acids: CASSETVSFTDTQYF. CDR3 coding DNA: TGTGCCAGCAGTGAAACAGTTTCCTTCACAGATACGCAGTATTTT.

The CDR3 sequence: CASSTRVAGFADTQYF. The CDR3 DNA reads TGCGCCAGCAGCACAAGGGTGGCAGGGTTTGCAGATACGCAGTATTTT. The chain links TRBV4-1 to TRBJ2-3, with D perhaps TRBD1 (5 bases). Trimming stripped 5 bases from V and 4 bases from J, with 19 bases between. This CDR3 spans 16 amino acids. Germline V lookup: CDR1 MGHRA, CDR2 YSYEKL.

This chain uses TRBV5-4 with TRBJ2-3, with 9 bases lining up with TRBD2. V shed 0 bases and J 3 bases; nucleotides not matched to a gene: 5. The CDR3 totals 16 residues. CDR1 and CDR2 from the germline V gene are SGHNT and YYREEE (reference sequence). CDR3 amino acids: CASSLVVSGGTDTQYF. The CDR3 DNA follows: TGTGCCAGCAGCTTGGTGGTCAGCGGGGGGACAGATACGCAGTATTTT.

The genes are TRBV6-5 and TRBJ2-3, with D possibly TRBD2 on 6 matching bases. Trimming cost V 10 bases and J 7 bases, with 15 bases left between them. Germline CDR1 is MNHEY and CDR2 is SVGAGI. This CDR3 has 12 residues. This CDR3 is CATRGGLNTQYF. DNA for the CDR3: TGTGCCACCCGGGGAGGACTTAATACGCAGTATTTT.

The J gene is TRBJ1-5, the V gene TRBV19; 7 nucleotides match TRBD1. The germline V gene has CDR1 LNHDA and CDR2 SQIVND (reference sequence). The CDR3 covers 16 residues. The V gene end was trimmed by 6 bases and the J gene end by 4 bases; junction bases not matched to a gene: 12. CDR3: CASSQDREGPNQPQHF. As DNA, the CDR3 is TGTGCCAGTAGCCAAGACAGGGAAGGGCCGAATCAGCCCCAGCATTTT.

The chain combines TRBV2 with TRBJ1-2; 10 nucleotides align to TRBD1. V gave up 9 bases and J gave up 3 bases; unmatched junction bases: 4. CDR1 is SNHLY and CDR2 is FYNNEI in the germline V gene. This CDR3 contains 13 residues. The chain's CDR3 is CASKDRGDYGYTF. As DNA, the CDR3 is TGTGCCAGTAAGGACAGGGGGGACTATGGCTACACCTTC.

The V call is TRBV6-1, the J call TRBJ1-3; TRBD1 agrees at 8 bases. The CDR3 totals 14 residues. Germline lookup yields CDR1 MNHNS and CDR2 SASEGT. V trimming: 2 bases; J trimming: 4 bases; junction bases outside the gene matches: 1. The CDR3 region is CASSEWTGGNTIYF. CDR3 nucleotides: TGTGCCAGCAGTGAATGGACAGGGGGAAACACCATATATTTT.

V usage is TRBV27 and J usage is TRBJ1-5; a weak D match, TRBD1 (5 bases). CDR1 MNHEY and CDR2 SMNVEV come from the germline V gene (reference sequence). The CDR3 length is 17 residues. V was cut by 8 bases and J by 6 bases, with 26 bases left in between. Written as DNA, the CDR3 is TGTGCCAGCCGCCAGGGAGGGTCTACGTGGGGGGGTCAGCCCCAGCATTTT. Its protein is CASRQGGSTWGGQPQHF.

The V gene is TRBV7-9, the J gene TRBJ1-4; D possibly corresponds to TRBD1 (5 bases). Trimming took 4 bases from V and 6 from J, leaving 9 bases between them. Per the germline V gene, CDR1 is SEHNR and CDR2 is FQNEAQ (reference sequence). CDR3 length equals 13 residues. CDR3 sequence reads: CASSSRQYEKLFF. In nucleotides, the CDR3 is TGTGCCAGCAGCTCCCGACAGTATGAAAAACTGTTTTTT.

The chain is built from TRBV11-2 and TRBJ2-1; 7 bases are shared with TRBD1. This CDR3 comprises 13 residues. Germline CDR1 and CDR2: SGHAT and FQNNGV. V shed 5 bases and J 5 bases; nucleotides not matched to a gene: 3. CDR3 bases: TGTGCCAGCAGCCCAACAGGGGACAATGAGCAGTTCTTC. Translation gives CASSPTGDNEQFF.

This chain uses TRBV5-4 with TRBJ2-1; tentative D call: TRBD2 (6 bases). Germline CDR1 is SGHNT and CDR2 is YYREEE (reference sequence). This CDR3 is built from 12 residues. V was clipped by 4 bases and J by 8 bases, with 10 bases between them. Here the CDR3 reads CASSVGDYEQFF. The CDR3 DNA reads TGTGCCAGCAGCGTGGGGGACTATGAGCAGTTCTTC.

This chain connects TRBV27 to TRBJ1-6; 7 bases fit TRBD1. CDR3 length equals 14 residues. V was pared by 4 bases and J by 7 bases, with 4 bases of the junction left unmatched. Germline V CDR1 and CDR2: MNHEY, SMNVEV (reference sequence). CDR3 DNA sequence: TGTGCCAGCAGTTCAGACAGGGTCAATTCACCCCTCCACTTT. This translates into CASSSDRVNSPLHF.

This clone came up a few times. The CDR3 bases are TGTGCCAGCACAGCCGACAGAGGCGCGGATACGCAGTATTTT. Residues: CASTADRGADTQYF. The V call is TRBV2, the J call TRBJ2-3; D is possibly TRBD1 (5 bases). CDR3 length: 14 residues. Germline V gives CDR1 SNHLY, CDR2 FYNNEI. V shed 7 bases and J shed 6 bases, with 17 bases lying between them.

J is TRBJ2-7 and V is TRBV6-1, with D possibly being TRBD2 (5 bases). The CDR3 contains 16 residues. Trimming took 0 bases from V and 3 from J, leaving 15 bases between them. CDR1 is MNHNS and CDR2 is SASEGT in the germline V gene. CDR3 in DNA: TGTGCCAGCAGTGAAGCTTTCGTGGAGGTAGGCTACGAGCAGTACTTC. Its translation is CASSEAFVEVGYEQYF.